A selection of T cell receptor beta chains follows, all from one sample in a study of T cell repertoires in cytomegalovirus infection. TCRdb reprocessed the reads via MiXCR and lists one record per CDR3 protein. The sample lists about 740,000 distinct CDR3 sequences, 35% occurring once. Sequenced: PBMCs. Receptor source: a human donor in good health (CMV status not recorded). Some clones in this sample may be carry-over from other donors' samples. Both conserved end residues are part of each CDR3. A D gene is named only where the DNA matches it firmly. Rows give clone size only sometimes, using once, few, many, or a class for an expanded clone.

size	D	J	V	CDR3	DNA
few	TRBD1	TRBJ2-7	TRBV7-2	CASSLRTGMGYEQYF	TGTGCCAGCAGCCTACGGACAGGGATGGGCTACGAGCAGTACTTC
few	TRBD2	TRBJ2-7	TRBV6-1	CASSEGTSGFDEQYF	TGTGCCAGCAGTGAAGGTACTAGCGGGTTCGACGAGCAGTACTTC
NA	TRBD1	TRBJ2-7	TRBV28	CASSEGQGAYEQYF	TGTGCCAGCAGTGAAGGACAGGGGGCATACGAGCAGTACTTC
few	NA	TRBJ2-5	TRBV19	CASSIDRLDQETQYF	TGTGCCAGTAGTATAGACAGGCTAGACCAAGAGACCCAGTACTTC
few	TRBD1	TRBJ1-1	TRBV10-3	CAISEDRVGTEAFF	TGTGCCATCAGTGAGGACAGGGTAGGGACTGAAGCTTTCTTT
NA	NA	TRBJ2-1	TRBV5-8	CASSLRASANEQFF	TGTGCCAGCAGCTTGAGGGCTAGCGCCAATGAGCAGTTCTTC
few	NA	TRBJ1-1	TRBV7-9	CASSSSLMGMNTEAFF	TGTGCCAGCAGCTCAAGCCTCATGGGGATGAACACTGAAGCTTTCTTT
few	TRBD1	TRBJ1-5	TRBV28	CASSPPGQGYSQPQHF	TGTGCCAGCAGTCCCCCGGGACAGGGCTATAGTCAGCCCCAGCATTTT
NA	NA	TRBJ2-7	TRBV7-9	CGSSSELARYSYEQYF	TGTGGCAGCAGCTCGGAATTGGCCCGGTACTCCTACGAGCAGTACTTC
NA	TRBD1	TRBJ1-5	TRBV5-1	CASSSGDRGNNQPQHF	TGCGCCAGCAGCTCAGGGGACAGGGGAAACAATCAGCCCCAGCATTTT
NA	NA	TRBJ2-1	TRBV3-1	CASSHDLVEQFF	TGTGCCAGCAGCCATGATTTGGTTGAGCAGTTCTTC
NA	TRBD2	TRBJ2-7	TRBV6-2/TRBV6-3	CASSSPRLAGVSYEQYF	TGTGCCAGCAGTTCCCCGCGACTAGCGGGCGTCTCCTACGAGCAGTACTTC
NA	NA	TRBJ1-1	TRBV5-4	CASSFLTRNEAFF	TGTGCCAGCAGCTTCCTGACCCGAAATGAGGCTTTCTTT
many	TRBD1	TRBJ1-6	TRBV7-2	CASSDLRQGTSPLHF	TGTGCCAGCAGCGACCTGAGACAGGGGACTTCACCCCTCCACTTT
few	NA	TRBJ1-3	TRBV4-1	CASSQRASRESGNTIYF	TGCGCCAGCAGCCAACGAGCGTCCCGGGAATCTGGAAACACCATATATTTT
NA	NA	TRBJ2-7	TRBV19	CARGGRPGVYEQYF	TGTGCCAGGGGGGGCCGCCCTGGGGTCTACGAGCAGTACTTC
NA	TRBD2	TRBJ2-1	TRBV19	CASKGGPLAESYNEQFF	TGTGCCAGTAAAGGGGGACCACTAGCGGAGTCCTACAATGAGCAGTTCTTC
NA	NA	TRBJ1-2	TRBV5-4	CASSTAGPVYGYTF	TGTGCCAGCAGCACCGCGGGGCCCGTTTATGGCTACACCTTC
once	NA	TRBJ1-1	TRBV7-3	CARSPLGAGSTEAFF	TGTGCCAGAAGCCCCCTTGGGGCAGGGTCCACTGAAGCTTTCTTT
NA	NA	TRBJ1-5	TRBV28	CASNSPGGPIQPQHF	TGTGCCAGCAATTCCCCGGGGGGCCCGATTCAGCCCCAGCATTTT
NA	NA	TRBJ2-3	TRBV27	CASSLGYADTQYF	TGTGCCAGCAGTTTAGGGTACGCAGATACGCAGTATTTT
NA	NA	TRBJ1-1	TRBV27	CASSLWGTGWGTEAFF	TGTGCCAGCAGTTTATGGGGCACGGGGTGGGGCACTGAAGCTTTCTTT
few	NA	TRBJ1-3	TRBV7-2	CASSFQGGVNTIYF	TGTGCCAGCAGCTTCCAGGGCGGAGTAAACACCATATATTTT
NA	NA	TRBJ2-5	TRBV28	CASSFLGTQETQYF	TGTGCCAGCAGTTTTTTGGGGACCCAAGAGACCCAGTACTTC
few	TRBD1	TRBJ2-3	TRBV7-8	CASSLRTGGSTDTQYF	TGTGCCAGCAGCTTGAGGACAGGGGGTAGCACAGATACGCAGTATTTT
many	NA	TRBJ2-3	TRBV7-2	CASSLVPGRTDTQYF	TGTGCCAGCAGCTTAGTTCCGGGGCGCACAGATACGCAGTATTTT
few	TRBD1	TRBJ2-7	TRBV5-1	CASSRSHGQGTYEQYF	TGCGCCAGCAGCAGGAGTCATGGACAGGGGACCTACGAGCAGTACTTC
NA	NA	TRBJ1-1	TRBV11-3	CSSSQEGGTEAFF	TGTTCCAGCAGCCAAGAGGGGGGGACTGAAGCTTTCTTT
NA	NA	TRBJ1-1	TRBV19	CASGTGMENTEAFF	TGTGCCAGTGGTACAGGGATGGAGAACACTGAAGCTTTCTTT
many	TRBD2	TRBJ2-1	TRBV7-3	CASSKSLAGGGEQFF	TGTGCCAGCAGCAAGAGCCTAGCGGGGGGCGGGGAGCAGTTCTTC
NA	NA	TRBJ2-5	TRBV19	CASSSQNGGSQYF	TGTGCCAGTAGTTCTCAAAACGGAGGTTCCCAGTACTTC
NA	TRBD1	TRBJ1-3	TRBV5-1	CASSDTTGSGNTIYF	TGCGCCAGCAGCGATACGACAGGGTCCGGAAACACCATATATTTT
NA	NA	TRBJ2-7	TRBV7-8	CASSLGRGRDTPYEQYF	TGTGCCAGCAGCTTAGGTCGGGGGCGGGACACGCCCTACGAGCAGTACTTC
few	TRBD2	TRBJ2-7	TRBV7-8	CASSLGGARGDEQYF	TGTGCCAGCAGCTTAGGTGGGGCCCGGGGGGACGAGCAGTACTTC
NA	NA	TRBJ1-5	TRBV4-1	CASSPQAQGYSPGSQPQHF	TGCGCCAGCAGCCCTCAGGCCCAGGGATACTCCCCAGGTAGTCAGCCCCAGCATTTT
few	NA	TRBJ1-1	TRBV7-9	CASSFGRAGAVNTEAFF	TGTGCCAGCAGCTTCGGCAGAGCGGGGGCGGTGAACACTGAAGCTTTCTTT
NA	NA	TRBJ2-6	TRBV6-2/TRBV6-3	CASSYSLGSGANVLTF	TGTGCCAGCAGTTACTCCCTGGGCTCTGGGGCCAACGTCCTGACTTTC
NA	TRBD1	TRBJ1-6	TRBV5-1	CASSFTTGQGNSPLHF	TGCGCCAGCAGCTTCACTACGGGACAGGGTAATTCACCCCTCCACTTT
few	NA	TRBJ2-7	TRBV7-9	CASSSPAYYYEQYF	TGTGCCAGCAGCTCCCCAGCTTACTATTACGAGCAGTACTTC
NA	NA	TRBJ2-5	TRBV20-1	CSVKRWGSQETQYF	TGCAGTGTGAAGAGGTGGGGGAGTCAAGAGACCCAGTACTTC
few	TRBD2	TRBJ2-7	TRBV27	CASSSRTSGTSYEQYF	TGTGCCAGCAGTTCAAGGACTAGCGGGACCTCCTACGAGCAGTACTTC
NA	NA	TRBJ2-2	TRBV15	CATSKTGLGGELFF	TGTGCCACCAGTAAAACAGGGTTGGGCGGGGAGCTGTTTTTT
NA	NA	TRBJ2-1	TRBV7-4	CASSLSGLQFF	TGTGCCAGCAGCCTTTCCGGGTTGCAGTTCTTC
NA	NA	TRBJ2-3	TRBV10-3	CATRKQMVTDTQYF	TGTGCCACCCGAAAACAGATGGTCACAGATACGCAGTATTTT
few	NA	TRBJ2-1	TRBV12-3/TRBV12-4	CASRHLLGVGNEQFF	TGTGCCAGCCGCCATTTGTTAGGAGTGGGGAATGAGCAGTTCTTC
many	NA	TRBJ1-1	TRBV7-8	CASSHLLGGVTEAFF	TGTGCCAGCAGCCACCTTCTAGGGGGGGTCACTGAAGCTTTCTTT
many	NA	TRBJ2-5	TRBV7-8	CASSLPQQSPKETQYF	TGTGCCAGCAGCTTACCCCAGCAGTCCCCCAAAGAGACCCAGTACTTC
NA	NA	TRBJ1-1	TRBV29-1	CSALPITGTEAFF	TGCAGCGCCCTGCCTATCACGGGGACTGAAGCTTTCTTT
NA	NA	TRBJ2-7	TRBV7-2	CASSSQVTSLYEQYF	TGTGCCAGCAGCTCACAGGTTACCTCTCTTTACGAGCAGTACTTC
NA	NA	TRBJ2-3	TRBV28	CASSEEVWATAPSTETQYF	TGTGCCAGCAGCGAGGAGGTGTGGGCCACCGCCCCTAGCACAGAGACGCAGTATTTT
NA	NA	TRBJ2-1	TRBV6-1	CASRGGARNNEQFF	TGTGCCAGCAGGGGGGGGGCTAGAAACAATGAGCAGTTCTTC
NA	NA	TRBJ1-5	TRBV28	CASSLRGGRSQHF	TGTGCCAGCAGTTTGCGGGGTGGGAGGTCCCAGCATTTT
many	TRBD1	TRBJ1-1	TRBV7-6	CASSPRQGVNRVTEAFF	TGTGCCAGCAGCCCACGACAGGGGGTTAATCGGGTCACTGAAGCTTTCTTT
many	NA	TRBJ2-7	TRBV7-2	CASSLDGGGSYEQYF	TGTGCCAGCAGCTTAGATGGCGGCGGCTCCTACGAGCAGTACTTC
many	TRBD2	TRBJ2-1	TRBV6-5	CASSYAGTSYFF	TGTGCCAGCAGTTACGCCGGGACTAGCTATTTCTTC
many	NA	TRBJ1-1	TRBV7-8	CASSPGGGTEAFF	TGTGCCAGCAGCCCCGGGGGGGGCACTGAAGCTTTCTTT
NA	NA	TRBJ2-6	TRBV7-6	CASSSSWGANVLTF	TGTGCCAGCAGCTCGTCCTGGGGGGCCAACGTCCTGACTTTC
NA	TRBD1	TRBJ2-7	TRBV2	CATHDRGLDEQYF	TGTGCCACACATGACAGGGGGCTAGACGAGCAGTACTTC
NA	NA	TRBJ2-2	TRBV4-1	CASSQTPSGELFF	TGCGCCAGCAGCCAAACCCCATCCGGGGAGCTGTTTTTT